This T cell receptor beta chain was retrieved from a study of cytomegalovirus exposure and HLA in healthy donors. The PCR was carried out with 60 Vbeta primers and 13 Jbeta primers. TCRdb's copy holds only in-frame clones and misses some; the assay was immunoSEQ multiplex PCR. The sample has 150,000 or so clones; around 81% are singletons. Study-wide findings and caveats: According to the study, 180 or so TCR beta chains were cytomegalovirus-associated.

CDR1 ENHRY and CDR2 SYGVKD come from the germline V gene. This CDR3 spans 12 amino acids. The ends were cut back, 2 bases at V and 9 bases at J, with 8 bases in the middle. Of note for this clone: The target antigen is unknown.

The V and J genes are TRBV10-3 and TRBJ2-1, with D possibly being TRBD1 (5 bases). This sequence originates from a man aged 50 or older in good health and CMV-seronegative. Sequenced input: PBMCs. The CDR3 region has the DNA TGTGCCATCAGTGAGGCTAGGGGTGAGCAGTTCTTC. It encodes CAISEARGEQFF.